This TCR beta chain originates from a study of control samples from healthy donors and cancer patients. This clone was found a few times. The CDR3 is made up of 12 amino acids. Per the germline V gene, CDR1 is ENHRY and CDR2 is SYGVKD. Deletions cut 4 bases from V and 0 bases from J, with 3 bases between. Produced via immunoSEQ multiplex PCR; TCRdb's table is partial and in-frame only. The sample records some 19,000 clones, around 84% being singletons. The sequence came from a man aged 60 to 75 with colorectal cancer. Source material: PBMCs. The chain combines TRBV10-3 with TRBJ1-1; D gene uncertain. Here the CDR3 reads CAISAVNTEAFF. CDR3 sequence (DNA): TGTGCCATCAGTGCGGTGAACACTGAAGCTTTCTTT.